This TCR beta chain was sequenced during a study of identical twins. Germline V gene sequence: CDR1 SQVTM, CDR2 ANQGSEA. CDR3 length: 16 amino acids. V shed 6 bases and J 4 bases; nucleotides not matched to a gene: 14. Using its own MiXCR run on the 5' RACE reads, TCRdb lists one record per CDR3 protein. The data show 510,000 or so distinct CDR3 sequences, with approximately 14% seen just once and 0.44% held by the top ten. This clonotype was recorded a few times. These sequences were also reported in another study, on yellow fever vaccine responses in identical twins.

The specimen was CD4+ T cells sorted from blood. The genes are TRBV29-1 and TRBJ1-2; 10 nucleotides match TRBD1. The clonotype comes from a woman aged 18-29 years in good health. As DNA, the CDR3 is TGCAGCGTGGGGTTGAGGACAGGGGGGCCCTCCTATGGCTACACCTTC. Encoded protein: CSVGLRTGGPSYGYTF.